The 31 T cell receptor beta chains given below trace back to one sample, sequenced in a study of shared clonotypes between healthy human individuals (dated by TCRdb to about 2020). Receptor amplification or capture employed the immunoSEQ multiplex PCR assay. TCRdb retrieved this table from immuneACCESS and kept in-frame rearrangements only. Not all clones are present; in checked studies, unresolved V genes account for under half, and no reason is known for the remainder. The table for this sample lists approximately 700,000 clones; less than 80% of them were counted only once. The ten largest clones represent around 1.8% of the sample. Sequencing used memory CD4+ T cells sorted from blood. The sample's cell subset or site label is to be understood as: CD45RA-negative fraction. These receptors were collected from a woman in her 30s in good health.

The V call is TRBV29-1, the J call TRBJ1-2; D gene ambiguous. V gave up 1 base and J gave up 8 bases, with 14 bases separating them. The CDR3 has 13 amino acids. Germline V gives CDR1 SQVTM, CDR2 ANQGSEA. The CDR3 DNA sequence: TGCAGCGTTGAAGTTCGACCCGCCGGAGGCTACACCTTC. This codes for CSVEVRPAGGYTF. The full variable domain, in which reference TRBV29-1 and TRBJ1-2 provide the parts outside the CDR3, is SAVISQKPSRDICQRGTSLTIQCQVDSQVTMMFWYRQQPGQSLTLIATANQGSEATYESGFVIDKFPISRPNLTFSTLTVSNMSPEDSSIYLCSVEVRPAGGYTFGSGTRLTVV.

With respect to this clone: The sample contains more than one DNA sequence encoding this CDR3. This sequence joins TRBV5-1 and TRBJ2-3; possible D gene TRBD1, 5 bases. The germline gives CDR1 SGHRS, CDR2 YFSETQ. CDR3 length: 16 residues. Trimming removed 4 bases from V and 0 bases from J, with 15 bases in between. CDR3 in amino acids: CASSVGQGPSTDTQYF. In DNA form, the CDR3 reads TGCGCCAGCAGCGTTGGGCAGGGCCCTAGCACAGATACGCAGTATTTT.

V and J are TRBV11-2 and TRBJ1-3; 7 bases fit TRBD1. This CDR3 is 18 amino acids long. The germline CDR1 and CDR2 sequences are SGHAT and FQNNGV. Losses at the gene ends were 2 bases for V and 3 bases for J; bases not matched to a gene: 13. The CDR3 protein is CASSLITGAPLGGNTIYF. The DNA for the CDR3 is TGTGCCAGCAGCTTAATAACAGGGGCGCCCTTAGGTGGAAACACCATATATTTT.

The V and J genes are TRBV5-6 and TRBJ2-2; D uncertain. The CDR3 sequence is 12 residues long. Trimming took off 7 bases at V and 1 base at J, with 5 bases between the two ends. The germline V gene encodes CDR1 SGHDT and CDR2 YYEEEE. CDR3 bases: TGTGCCAGCGGGCGGAACACCGGGGAGCTGTTTTTT. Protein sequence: CASGRNTGELFF.

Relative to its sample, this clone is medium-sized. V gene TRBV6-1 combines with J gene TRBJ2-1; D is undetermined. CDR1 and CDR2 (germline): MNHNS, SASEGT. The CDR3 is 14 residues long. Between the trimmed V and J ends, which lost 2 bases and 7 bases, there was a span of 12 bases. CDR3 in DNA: TGTGCCAGCAGTGAAATAAACGGGTGGAATGAGCAGTTCTTC. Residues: CASSEINGWNEQFF.

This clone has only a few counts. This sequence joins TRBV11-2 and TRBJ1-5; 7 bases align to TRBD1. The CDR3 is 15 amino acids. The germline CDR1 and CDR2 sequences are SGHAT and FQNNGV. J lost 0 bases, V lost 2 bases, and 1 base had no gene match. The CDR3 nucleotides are TGTGCCAGCAGCTTACAGGGGGTTAGCAATCAGCCCCAGCATTTT. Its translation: CASSLQGVSNQPQHF.

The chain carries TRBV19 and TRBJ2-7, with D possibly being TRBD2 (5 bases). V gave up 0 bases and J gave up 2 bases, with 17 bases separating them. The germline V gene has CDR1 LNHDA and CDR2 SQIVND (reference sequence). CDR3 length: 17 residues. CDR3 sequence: CASSIEIGRGNPYEQYF. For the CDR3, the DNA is TGTGCCAGTAGTATAGAGATCGGAAGAGGGAACCCCTACGAGCAGTACTTC.

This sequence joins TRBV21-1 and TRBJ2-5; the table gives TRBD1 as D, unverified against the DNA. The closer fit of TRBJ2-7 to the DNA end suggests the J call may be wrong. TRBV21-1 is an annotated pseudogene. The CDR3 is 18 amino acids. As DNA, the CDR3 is TGTGCCAGCAGCACTGTTTCCCCGGGACAGGGGGCAGTGGCCGAGCAGTACTTC. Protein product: CASSTVSPGQGAVAEQYF.

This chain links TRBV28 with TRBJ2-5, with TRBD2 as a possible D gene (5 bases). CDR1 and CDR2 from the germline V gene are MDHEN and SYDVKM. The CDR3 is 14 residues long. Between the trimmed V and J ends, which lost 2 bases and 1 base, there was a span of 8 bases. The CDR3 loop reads CASSLTRAQETQYF. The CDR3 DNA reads TGTGCCAGCAGTTTAACGCGGGCCCAAGAGACCCAGTACTTC.

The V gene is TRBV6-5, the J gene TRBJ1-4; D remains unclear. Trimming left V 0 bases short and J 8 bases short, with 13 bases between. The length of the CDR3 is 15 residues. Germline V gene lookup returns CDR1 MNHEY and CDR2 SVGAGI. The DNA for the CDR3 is TGTGCCAGCAGTTACTCGGAAGGGCGGTGGGAAAAACTGTTTTTT. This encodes CASSYSEGRWEKLFF.

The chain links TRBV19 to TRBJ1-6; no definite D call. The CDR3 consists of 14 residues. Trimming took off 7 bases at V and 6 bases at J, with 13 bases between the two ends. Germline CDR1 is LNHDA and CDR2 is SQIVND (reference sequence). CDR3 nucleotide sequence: TGTGCCAGTACCTTTGGGCCGCCTAATTCACCCCTCCACTTT. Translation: CASTFGPPNSPLHF.

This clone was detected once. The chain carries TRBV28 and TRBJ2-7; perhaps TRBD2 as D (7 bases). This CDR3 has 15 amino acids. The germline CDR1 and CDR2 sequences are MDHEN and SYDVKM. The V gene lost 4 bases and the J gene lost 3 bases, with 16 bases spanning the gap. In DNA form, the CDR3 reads TGTGCCAGCAGTTCCCCGACTAGCAGGGGCTACGAGCAGTACTTC. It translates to CASSSPTSRGYEQYF.

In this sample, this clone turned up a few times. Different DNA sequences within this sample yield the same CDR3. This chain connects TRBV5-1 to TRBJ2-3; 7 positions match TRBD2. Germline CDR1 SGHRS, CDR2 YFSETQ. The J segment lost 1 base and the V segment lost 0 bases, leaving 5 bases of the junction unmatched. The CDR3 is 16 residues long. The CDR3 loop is CASSLGAGDGTDTQYF. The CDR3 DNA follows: TGCGCCAGCAGCTTGGGGGCGGGAGATGGCACAGATACGCAGTATTTT.

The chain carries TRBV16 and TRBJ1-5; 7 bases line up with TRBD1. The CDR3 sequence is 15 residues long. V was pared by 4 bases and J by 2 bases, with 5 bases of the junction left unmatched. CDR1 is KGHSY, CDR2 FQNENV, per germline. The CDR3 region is CASSPDRVGNQPQHF. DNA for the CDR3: TGTGCCAGCAGCCCAGACAGGGTTGGCAATCAGCCCCAGCATTTT. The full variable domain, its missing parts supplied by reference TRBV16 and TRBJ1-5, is GEEVAQTPKHLVRGEGQKAKLYCAPIKGHSYVFWYQQVLKNEFKFLISFQNENVFDETGMPKERFSAKCLPNSPCSLEIQATKLEDSAVYFCASSPDRVGNQPQHFGDGTRLSIL.

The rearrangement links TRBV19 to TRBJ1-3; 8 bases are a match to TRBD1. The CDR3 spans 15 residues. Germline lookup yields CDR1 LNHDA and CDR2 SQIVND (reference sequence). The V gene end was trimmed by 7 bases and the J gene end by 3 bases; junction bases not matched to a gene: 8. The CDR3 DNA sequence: TGTGCCAGTAACAGGGGGGTCCTTCTTGGAAACACCATATATTTT. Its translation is CASNRGVLLGNTIYF.

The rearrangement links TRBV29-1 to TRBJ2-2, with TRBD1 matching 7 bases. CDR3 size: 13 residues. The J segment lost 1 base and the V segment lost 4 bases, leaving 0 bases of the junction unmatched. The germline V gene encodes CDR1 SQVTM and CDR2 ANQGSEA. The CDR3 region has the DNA TGCAGCGTTGGGACAGGGAACACCGGGGAGCTGTTTTTT. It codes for CSVGTGNTGELFF.

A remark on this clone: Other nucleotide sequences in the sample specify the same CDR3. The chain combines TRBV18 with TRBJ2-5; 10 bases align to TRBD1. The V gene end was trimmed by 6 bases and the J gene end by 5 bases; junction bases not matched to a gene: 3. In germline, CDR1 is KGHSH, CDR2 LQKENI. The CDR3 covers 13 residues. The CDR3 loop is CASSPGQGETQYF. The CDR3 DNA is TGTGCCAGCTCGCCGGGACAGGGGGAGACCCAGTACTTC.

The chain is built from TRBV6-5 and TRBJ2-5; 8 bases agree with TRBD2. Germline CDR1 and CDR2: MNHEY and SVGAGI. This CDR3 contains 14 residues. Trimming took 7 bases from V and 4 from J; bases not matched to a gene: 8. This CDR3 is CASNTALAGETQYF. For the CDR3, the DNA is TGTGCCAGCAATACCGCTCTAGCGGGAGAGACCCAGTACTTC.

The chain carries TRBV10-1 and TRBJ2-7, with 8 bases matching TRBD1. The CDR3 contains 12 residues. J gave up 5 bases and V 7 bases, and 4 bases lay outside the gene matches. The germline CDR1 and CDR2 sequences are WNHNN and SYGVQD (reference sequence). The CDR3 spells CASNGQGDEQYF. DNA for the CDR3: TGCGCCAGCAACGGACAGGGCGACGAGCAGTACTTC.

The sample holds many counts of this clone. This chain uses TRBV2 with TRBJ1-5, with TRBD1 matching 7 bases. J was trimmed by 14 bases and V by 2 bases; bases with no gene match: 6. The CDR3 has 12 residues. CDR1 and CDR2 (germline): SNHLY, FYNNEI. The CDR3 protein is CASSETQGEKHF. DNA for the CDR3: TGTGCCAGCAGTGAAACGCAGGGGGAGAAGCATTTT.

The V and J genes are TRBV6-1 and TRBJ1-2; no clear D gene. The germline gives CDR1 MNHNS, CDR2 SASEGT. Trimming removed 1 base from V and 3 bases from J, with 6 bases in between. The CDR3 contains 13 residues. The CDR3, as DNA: TGTGCCAGCAGTGAAGGCGACTACTATGGCTACACCTTC. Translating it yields CASSEGDYYGYTF.

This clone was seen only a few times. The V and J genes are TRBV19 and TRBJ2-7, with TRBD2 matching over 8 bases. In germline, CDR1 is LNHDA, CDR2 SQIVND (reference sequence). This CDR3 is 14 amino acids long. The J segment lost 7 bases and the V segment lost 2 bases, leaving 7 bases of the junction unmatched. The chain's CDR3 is CASSIQAGEREQYF. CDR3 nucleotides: TGTGCCAGTAGTATACAAGCGGGAGAACGGGAGCAGTACTTC.

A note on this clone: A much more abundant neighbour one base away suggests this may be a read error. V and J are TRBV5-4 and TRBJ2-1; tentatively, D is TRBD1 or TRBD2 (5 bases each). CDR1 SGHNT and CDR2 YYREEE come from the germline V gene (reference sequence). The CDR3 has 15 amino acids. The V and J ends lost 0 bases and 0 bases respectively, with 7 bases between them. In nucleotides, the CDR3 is TGTGCCAGCAGCTTGGCAGGGAGCTCCTACAATGAGCAGTTCTTC. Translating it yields CASSLAGSSYNEQFF.

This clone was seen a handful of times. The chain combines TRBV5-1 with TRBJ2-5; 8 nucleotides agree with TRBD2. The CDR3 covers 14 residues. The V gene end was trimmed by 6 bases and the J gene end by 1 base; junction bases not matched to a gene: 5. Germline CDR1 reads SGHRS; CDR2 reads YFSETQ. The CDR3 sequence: CASTFSGAQETQYF. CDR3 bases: TGCGCCAGCACTTTTAGCGGGGCCCAAGAGACCCAGTACTTC. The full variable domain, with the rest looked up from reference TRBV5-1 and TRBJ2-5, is KAGVTQTPRYLIKTRGQQVTLSCSPISGHRSVSWYQQTPGQGLQFLFEYFSETQRNKGNFPGRFSGRQFSNSRSEMNVSTLELGDSALYLCASTFSGAQETQYFGPGTRLLVL.

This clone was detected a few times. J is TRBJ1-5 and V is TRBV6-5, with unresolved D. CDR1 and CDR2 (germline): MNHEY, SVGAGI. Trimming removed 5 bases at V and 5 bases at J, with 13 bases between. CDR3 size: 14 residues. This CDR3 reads CASSLSTGYQPQHF. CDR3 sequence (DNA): TGTGCCAGCAGTCTTTCGACGGGATATCAGCCCCAGCATTTT.

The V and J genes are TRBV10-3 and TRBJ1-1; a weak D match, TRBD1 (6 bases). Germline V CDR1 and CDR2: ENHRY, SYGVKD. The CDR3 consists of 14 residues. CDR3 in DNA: TGTGCGACCATCGGTGTGACAGGTAACACTGAAGCTTTCTTT. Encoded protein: CATIGVTGNTEAFF.

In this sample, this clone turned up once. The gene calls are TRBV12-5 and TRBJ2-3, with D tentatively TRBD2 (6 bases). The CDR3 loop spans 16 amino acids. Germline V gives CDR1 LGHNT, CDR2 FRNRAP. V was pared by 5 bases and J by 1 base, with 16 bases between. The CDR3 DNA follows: TGTGCTAGTGGTCCCGGGCGGGGAGTGGGCACAGATACGCAGTATTTT. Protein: CASGPGRGVGTDTQYF. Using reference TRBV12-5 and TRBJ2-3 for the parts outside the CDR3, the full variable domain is DARVTQTPRHKVTEMGQEVTMRCQPILGHNTVFWYRQTMMQGLELLAYFRNRAPLDDSGMPKDRFSAEMPDATLATLKIQPSEPRDSAVYFCASGPGRGVGTDTQYFGPGTRLTVL.

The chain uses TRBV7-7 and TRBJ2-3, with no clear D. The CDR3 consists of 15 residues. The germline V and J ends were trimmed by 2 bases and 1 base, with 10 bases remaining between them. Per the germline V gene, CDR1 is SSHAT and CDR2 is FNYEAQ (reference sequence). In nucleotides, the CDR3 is TGTGCCAGCAGCTTATTGTCGTTGGGCACAGATACGCAGTATTTT. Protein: CASSLLSLGTDTQYF.

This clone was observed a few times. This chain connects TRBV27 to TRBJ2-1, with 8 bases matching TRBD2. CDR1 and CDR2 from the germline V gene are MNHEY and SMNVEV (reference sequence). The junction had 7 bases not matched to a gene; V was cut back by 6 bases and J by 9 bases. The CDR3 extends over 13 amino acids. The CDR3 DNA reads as TGTGCCAGCAGCCGCTCCCGGGGGGGTGAGCAGTTCTTC. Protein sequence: CASSRSRGGEQFF.

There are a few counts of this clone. CDR3 residues: CASSLGGPLAGYNEQFF. The CDR3 DNA sequence: TGTGCCAGCAGCTTGGGGGGCCCACTAGCGGGGTACAATGAGCAGTTCTTC. The chain is built from TRBV7-3 and TRBJ2-1; 10 positions agree with TRBD2. Germline-derived CDR1 and CDR2 are SGHTA and FQGTGA. This CDR3 has 17 residues. V trimming: 3 bases; J trimming: 4 bases; junction bases outside the gene matches: 9.

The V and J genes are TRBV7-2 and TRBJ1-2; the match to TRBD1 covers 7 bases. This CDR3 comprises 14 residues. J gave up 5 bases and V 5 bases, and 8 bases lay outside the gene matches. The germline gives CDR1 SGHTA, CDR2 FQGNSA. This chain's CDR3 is CASSIQRDSYGYTF. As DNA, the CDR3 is TGTGCCAGCAGCATACAACGGGACAGTTATGGCTACACCTTC.